This is a list of T cell receptor beta chains from one sample in a study of blood T cell repertoires in COVID-19. Measured with immunoSEQ multiplex PCR; TCRdb has only the in-frame clones, and not every one. The table lists about 430,000 clones, roughly 90% of them singletons. Sequenced sample: PBMCs or T cells enriched from blood (not recorded which). The receptors come from a woman aged 25 to 39 with acute COVID-19. The CDR3 runs from the conserved cysteine through the conserved F or W. A D gene is named only where the DNA matches it firmly. Size is omitted from some rows. Given values are once, few, many or a class for expanded clones.

j_call	d_call	v_call	clone_size	cdr3_nt	cdr3_aa
TRBJ2-7	NA	TRBV10-2	once	TGCGCCAGCAGGGTTAGTTCAGGGGCCTACGAGCAGTACTTC	CASRVSSGAYEQYF
TRBJ1-5	NA	TRBV19	NA	TGTGCCAGTAGTATTCGACCGCCCGTGCGGCCCGGCGGCCGGCCCCAGCATTTT	CASSIRPPVRPGGRPQHF
TRBJ1-2	NA	TRBV7-2	once	TGTGCCAGCAGCTCTCTGGGGGGGGCCGCTCCTAGCGGCTACACCTTC	CASSSLGGAAPSGYTF
TRBJ2-7	NA	TRBV6-5	NA	TGTGCCAGCACCAACCCTACCCGTTCCTACGAGCAGTACTTC	CASTNPTRSYEQYF
TRBJ2-1	TRBD1	TRBV2	once	TGTGCCAGTGTTAGAGAACCGACAGGGGAAGTCAATGAGCAGTTCTTC	CASVREPTGEVNEQFF
TRBJ1-1	NA	TRBV24-1	NA	TGTGCCACCAGTGATTCCAGACATATGAACACTGAAGCTTTCTTT	CATSDSRHMNTEAFF
TRBJ2-7	TRBD1	TRBV10-3	NA	TGTGCCATCACCTCACTGCCCGGACAGGGGGCTAACGAGCAGTACTTC	CAITSLPGQGANEQYF
TRBJ2-4	TRBD1	TRBV4-3	NA	TGCGCCAGCAGCCCGGGGACAGGGAACTTTGGCATTCAGTACTTC	CASSPGTGNFGIQYF
TRBJ1-2	TRBD1	TRBV5-6	NA	TGTGCCAGCAGCTCAGCAACCGGGACAGGGCCCTATGGCTACACCTTC	CASSSATGTGPYGYTF
TRBJ1-1	NA	TRBV5-1	NA	TGCGCCAGCAGCTCAAACAACATGAACACTGAAGCTTTCTTT	CASSSNNMNTEAFF
TRBJ2-7	NA	TRBV6-6	NA	TGTGCCAGCCAAGTTGGGCCAACCTACGAGCAGTACTTC	CASQVGPTYEQYF
TRBJ1-2	TRBD1	TRBV29-1	NA	TGCAGCGGGAGCGGGGACAGGGTTAAGGGAGGCTACACCTTC	CSGSGDRVKGGYTF
TRBJ1-1	NA	TRBV7-9	few	TGTGCCAGCAGCTTAGGAAGCGGGGGAGGGCACACTGAAGCTTTCTTT	CASSLGSGGGHTEAFF
TRBJ1-3	NA	TRBV29-1	NA	TGCAGCGCTTACAGCTCTGGAAACACCATATATTTT	CSAYSSGNTIYF
TRBJ2-4	NA	TRBV18	NA	TGTGCCAGCTCACCGTGGTCGGGGAAATACTTAGCCAAAAACATTCAGTACTTC	CASSPWSGKYLAKNIQYF
TRBJ1-4	NA	TRBV27	NA	TGTGCCAGCAGTTTTGGCGAAAAACTGTTTTTT	CASSFGEKLFF
TRBJ1-2	NA	TRBV5-4	NA	TGTGCCAGCAGCCGGGTAGGGGGGGGAGGTGGCTACACCTTC	CASSRVGGGGGYTF
TRBJ1-2	TRBD1	TRBV25-1	few	TGTGCCAGCAGTGACCGGAGGACAGGGGTTGGCTACACCTTC	CASSDRRTGVGYTF
TRBJ1-3	NA	TRBV24-1	NA	TGTGCCACCAGTGCGGCAGGGAAATCTGGAAACACCATATATTTT	CATSAAGKSGNTIYF
TRBJ1-3	NA	TRBV6-1	NA	TGTGCCAGCAGTGAATGGGGCTTCTCTGGAAACACCATATATTTT	CASSEWGFSGNTIYF
TRBJ2-1	NA	TRBV9	once	TGTGCCAGCAGCACCGGGACTTCGGGTAATGAGCAGTTCTTC	CASSTGTSGNEQFF
TRBJ2-3	TRBD2	TRBV5-1	NA	TGCGCCAGCAGCTTGGAACGGGGGGGAAGCACAGATACGCAGTATTTT	CASSLERGGSTDTQYF
TRBJ2-3	NA	TRBV9	once	TGTGCCAGCAGCGTAGCCCACACGACAGATACGCAGTATTTT	CASSVAHTTDTQYF
TRBJ1-5	TRBD1	TRBV5-4	NA	TGTGCCAGCAGCACCCGGACAGGGGACAATCAGCCCCAGCATTTT	CASSTRTGDNQPQHF
TRBJ1-1	NA	TRBV10-3	NA	TGTGCCATCAGTGACAGGGCCGACACTGAAGCTTTCTTT	CAISDRADTEAFF
TRBJ1-6	TRBD1	TRBV24-1	NA	TGTGCCACCAGTGATCTACAGGGGGTAGATTCACCCCTCCACTTT	CATSDLQGVDSPLHF
TRBJ2-7	NA	TRBV5-4	NA	TGTGCCAGCAGCTTGACGGGGAACGAGCAGTACTTC	CASSLTGNEQYF
TRBJ1-2	NA	TRBV27	NA	TGTGCCAGCAGTTTATTGGCAGGGAATGGCTACACCTTC	CASSLLAGNGYTF
TRBJ2-3	TRBD2	TRBV9	NA	TGTGCCAGCAGCGTAGCGATCGGGGGGGCTTCTAGCACAGATACGCAGTATTTT	CASSVAIGGASSTDTQYF
TRBJ1-1	TRBD1	TRBV5-1	NA	TGCGCCAGCAGCACCGGGACAGGGGTCTATACTGAAGCTTTCTTT	CASSTGTGVYTEAFF
TRBJ1-4	TRBD1	TRBV19	NA	TGTGCCAGTCAGGACAGGGCCTCAACTAATGAAAAACTGTTTTTT	CASQDRASTNEKLFF
TRBJ2-7	TRBD1	TRBV27	NA	TGTGCCAGCAGTGGACAGGGGACCCCCGAGCAGTACTTC	CASSGQGTPEQYF
TRBJ2-3	NA	TRBV9	NA	TGTGCCAGCAGCGTAGAGGGGCTGGACCCACCCTGGACGCAGTATTTT	CASSVEGLDPPWTQYF
TRBJ2-5	TRBD1	TRBV11-3	NA	TGTGCCAGCAGCTTAGGCGGACAGGGGGCTTTGGAGACCCAGTACTTC	CASSLGGQGALETQYF
TRBJ1-5	NA	TRBV30	NA	TGTGCCTGGAGTCCCCAGGGGAACCAGCCCCAGCATTTT	CAWSPQGNQPQHF
TRBJ2-6	NA	TRBV2	few	TGTGCCAACACAATTACACCCTCTGGGGCCAACGTCCTGACTTTC	CANTITPSGANVLTF
TRBJ2-3	NA	TRBV19	once	TGTGCCAGTACCAGCCGGACAGAGATCACAGATACGCAGTATTTT	CASTSRTEITDTQYF
TRBJ2-5	TRBD1	TRBV7-2	NA	TGTGCCAGCAGTCGGGACAGCTTCCAAGAGACCCAGTACTTC	CASSRDSFQETQYF
TRBJ1-2	NA	TRBV15	once	TGTGCCACCAGCCCGTTCAGGGACTATGGCTACACCTTC	CATSPFRDYGYTF
TRBJ1-5	TRBD1	TRBV7-8	NA	TGTGCCAGCAGCTCGACAGGGGTGGGCAATCAGCCCCAGCATTTT	CASSSTGVGNQPQHF
TRBJ2-5	NA	TRBV7-9	NA	TGTGCCAGCAGCTTAGCAACCTCTAAAGAGACCCAGTACTTC	CASSLATSKETQYF
TRBJ1-1	TRBD1	TRBV5-1	NA	TGCGCCAGCAGCTTGTCGGCAGGGGGGATGAACACTGAAGCTTTCTTT	CASSLSAGGMNTEAFF
TRBJ2-7	TRBD1	TRBV12-5	NA	TGTGCTAGTGGTTTGGTCCTTGGACAGGGGTACTACGAGCAGTACTTC	CASGLVLGQGYYEQYF
TRBJ1-1	NA	TRBV21-1	few	TGTGCCAGCAGCAAAGCCGGACACGGAGGGGAAGCTTTCTTT	CASSKAGHGGEAFF
TRBJ2-5	NA	TRBV10-3	NA	TGTGCCATCAGTAAGACTAGAGACCTCCGAGAGACCCAGTACTTC	CAISKTRDLRETQYF
TRBJ1-1	NA	TRBV9	NA	TGTGCCAGCAGCGTCACTACGGGTCGAACTGAAGCTTTCTTT	CASSVTTGRTEAFF
TRBJ1-1	TRBD1	TRBV5-1	NA	TGCGCCAGCAGCTTTTGGGCAGGGGGCAGAAACACTGAAGCTTTCTTT	CASSFWAGGRNTEAFF
TRBJ2-3	TRBD1	TRBV7-3	NA	TGTGCCAGCAGCCCCCAGGGGGCGCTAGGTGGTACGCAGTATTTT	CASSPQGALGGTQYF
TRBJ1-2	TRBD1	TRBV2	NA	TGTGCCAGCAGGGCACTCCAGACAGGGGGGTATGGCTACACCTTC	CASRALQTGGYGYTF
TRBJ2-2	TRBD2	TRBV2	many	TGTGCCAGCAGAAACAGACTAGCTAGCGGGGAGCTGTTTTTT	CASRNRLASGELFF
TRBJ2-1	NA	TRBV5-1	NA	TGCGCCAGCAGCACGCTCGGTACCTACAATGAGCAGTTCTTC	CASSTLGTYNEQFF